This T cell receptor beta chain was sequenced during a study of T cells in Graves' hyperthyroidism and ophthalmopathy. Between the trimmed V and J ends, which lost 4 bases and 4 bases, there was a span of 15 bases. The CDR3 contains 14 residues. From germline, CDR1 is SGHRS and CDR2 YFSETQ. Disease duration under 2 months; hyperthyroidism patients were aged 18 to 65. Isolation of PBMCs was performed on around 9.3 ml fresh peripheral blood. Amplified TCR beta CDR3 regions derived from RNA transcripts. An initial round of RT-PCR targeting the TCR CDR3 relied on the HTBI primer set. TCRdb used MiXCR to reprocess the multiplex PCR reads, holding one entry per CDR3 protein. The sample shows roughly 380,000 distinct CDR3 sequences, roughly 13% of them seen only once.

This sequence joins TRBV5-1 and TRBJ2-7; D unclear. The receptor was derived from a young woman with Graves' hyperthyroidism. Sequenced material: blood. This CDR3 is CASSHGDLLYEQYF. CDR3 bases: TGCGCCAGCAGCCACGGAGATCTCTTATACGAGCAGTACTTC.